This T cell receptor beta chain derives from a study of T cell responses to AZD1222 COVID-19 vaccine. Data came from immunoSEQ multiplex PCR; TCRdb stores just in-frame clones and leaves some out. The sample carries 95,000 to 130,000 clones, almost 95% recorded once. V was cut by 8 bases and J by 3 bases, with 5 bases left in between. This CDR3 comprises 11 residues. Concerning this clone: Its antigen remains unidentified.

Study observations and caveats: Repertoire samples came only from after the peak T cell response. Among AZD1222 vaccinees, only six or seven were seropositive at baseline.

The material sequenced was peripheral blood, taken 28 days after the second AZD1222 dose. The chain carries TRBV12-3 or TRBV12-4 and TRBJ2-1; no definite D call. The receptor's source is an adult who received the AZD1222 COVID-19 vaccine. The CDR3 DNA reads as TGTGCCAGCGGGTACTACAATGAGCAGTTCTTC. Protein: CASGYYNEQFF.